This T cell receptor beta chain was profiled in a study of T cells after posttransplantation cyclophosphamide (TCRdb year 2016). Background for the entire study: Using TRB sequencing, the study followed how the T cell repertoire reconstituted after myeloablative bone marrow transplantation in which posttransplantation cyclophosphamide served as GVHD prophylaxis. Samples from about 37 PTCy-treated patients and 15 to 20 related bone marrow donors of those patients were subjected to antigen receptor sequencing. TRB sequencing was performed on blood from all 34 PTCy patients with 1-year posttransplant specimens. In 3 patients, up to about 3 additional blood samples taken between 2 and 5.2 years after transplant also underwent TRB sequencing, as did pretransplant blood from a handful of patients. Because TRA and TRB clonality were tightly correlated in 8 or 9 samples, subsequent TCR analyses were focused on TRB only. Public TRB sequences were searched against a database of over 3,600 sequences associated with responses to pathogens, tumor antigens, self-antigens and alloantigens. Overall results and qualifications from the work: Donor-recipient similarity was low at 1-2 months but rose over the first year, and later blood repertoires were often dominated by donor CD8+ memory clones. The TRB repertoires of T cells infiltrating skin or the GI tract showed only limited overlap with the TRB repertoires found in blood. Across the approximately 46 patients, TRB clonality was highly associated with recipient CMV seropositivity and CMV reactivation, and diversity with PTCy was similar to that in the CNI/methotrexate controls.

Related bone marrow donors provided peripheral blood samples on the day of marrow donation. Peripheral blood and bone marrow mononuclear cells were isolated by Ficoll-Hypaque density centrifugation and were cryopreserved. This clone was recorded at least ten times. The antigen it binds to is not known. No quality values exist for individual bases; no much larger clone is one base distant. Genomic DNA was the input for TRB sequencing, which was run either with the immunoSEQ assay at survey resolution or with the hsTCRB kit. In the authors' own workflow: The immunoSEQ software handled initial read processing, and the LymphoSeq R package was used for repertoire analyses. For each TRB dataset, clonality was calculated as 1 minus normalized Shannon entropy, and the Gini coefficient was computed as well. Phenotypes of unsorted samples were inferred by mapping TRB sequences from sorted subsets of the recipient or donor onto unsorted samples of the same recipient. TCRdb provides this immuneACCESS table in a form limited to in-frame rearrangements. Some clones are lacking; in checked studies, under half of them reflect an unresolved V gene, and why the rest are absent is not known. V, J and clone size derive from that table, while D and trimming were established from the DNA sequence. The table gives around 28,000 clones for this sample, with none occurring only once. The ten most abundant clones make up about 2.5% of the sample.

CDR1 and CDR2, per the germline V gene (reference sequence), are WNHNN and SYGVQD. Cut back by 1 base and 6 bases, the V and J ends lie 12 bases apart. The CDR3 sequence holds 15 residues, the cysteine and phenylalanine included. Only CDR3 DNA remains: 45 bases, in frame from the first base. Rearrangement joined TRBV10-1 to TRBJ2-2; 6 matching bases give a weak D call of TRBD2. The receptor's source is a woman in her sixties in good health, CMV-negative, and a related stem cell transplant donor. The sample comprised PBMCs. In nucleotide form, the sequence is TGCGCCAGCAGTGAGTGGGCAGGGAGGCCCGGGGAGCTGTTTTTT. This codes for CASSEWAGRPGELFF.